These 27 T cell receptor beta chains were all obtained from the same sample, sequenced in a study of technical replicates of blood from several donors. Using immunoSEQ multiplex PCR, the repertoire was profiled, and TCRdb retains in-frame clones only, with some absent. The profile shows 45,000 to 55,000 clones, roughly 95% of them singletons. Input material: T cells isolated from PBMCs. These receptors originate from a human donor in good health.

The rearrangement joins TRBV29-1 to TRBJ2-1; possibly TRBD1 for D (5 bases). V was shortened by 2 bases and J by 7 bases, with 15 bases between the two germline ends. In germline, CDR1 is SQVTM, CDR2 ANQGSEA. The CDR3 totals 14 residues. The CDR3 DNA is TGCAGCGTTGAAAATGTAGCAGGGTGGAATGAGCAGTTCTTC. Its translation is CSVENVAGWNEQFF.

This chain links TRBV23-1 with TRBJ1-5, with a possible D match to TRBD1 (6 bases). TRBV23-1 is flagged as an ORF with uncertain function. This CDR3 is built from 15 residues. V lost 6 bases to trimming and J lost 11 bases, with 23 bases between them. CDR3 residues: CASSEPGVGPRAQHF. The CDR3 coding sequence is TGCGCCAGCAGCGAACCAGGGGTAGGGCCAAGGGCCCAGCATTTT.

This chain uses TRBV12-1 with TRBJ1-5; TRBD1 is the table's D call and was not checked against the DNA. TRBV12-1 is a pseudogene locus. This CDR3 has 18 residues. Written as DNA, the CDR3 is TGTGCCAGCAGCCCGTGGGACAGGGGAAGTTGGATCGATCAGCCCCAGCATTTT. Its translation: CASSPWDRGSWIDQPQHF.

The chain links TRBV19 to TRBJ2-1; 9 bases align to TRBD1. V trimming: 5 bases; J trimming: 3 bases; junction bases outside the gene matches: 5. Germline assignment: CDR1 LNHDA and CDR2 SQIVND (reference sequence). CDR3 length: 15 amino acids. The CDR3 region has the DNA TGTGCCAGTAGTGTGGACAGGGGATTCTACAATGAGCAGTTCTTC. Its protein is CASSVDRGFYNEQFF.

The rearrangement joins TRBV28 to TRBJ1-2; unclear D gene. Trimming took 10 bases from V and 4 from J, leaving 16 bases between them. The V gene's germline CDR1 is MDHEN and CDR2 SYDVKM. This CDR3 spans 13 amino acids. CDR3 residues: CATAEGRSYGYTF. Written as DNA, the CDR3 is TGTGCCACCGCGGAGGGCCGGTCCTATGGCTACACCTTC.

The V gene is TRBV7-6, the J gene TRBJ2-7, with unresolved D. The CDR3 sequence is 14 residues long. Trimming took off 5 bases at V and 3 bases at J, with 14 bases between the two ends. Per germline, CDR1 SGHVS and CDR2 FNYEAQ. CDR3 loop: CASSPSAFSYEQYF. The CDR3 DNA is TGTGCCAGCAGCCCCTCTGCCTTTAGCTACGAGCAGTACTTC.

The V call is TRBV15, the J call TRBJ1-5; D possibly corresponds to TRBD1 (6 bases). CDR3 length equals 15 residues. The germline V and J ends were trimmed by 3 bases and 5 bases, with 14 bases remaining between them. Germline lookup yields CDR1 LNHNV and CDR2 YYDKDF (reference sequence). The CDR3 region is CATSRSRGIYQPQHF. In DNA, the CDR3 is TGTGCCACCAGCAGGAGCAGGGGTATATATCAGCCCCAGCATTTT.

This clone was detected once. The chain links TRBV4-3 to TRBJ2-3, with 7 bases matching TRBD2. The CDR3 consists of 16 residues. Germline V gives CDR1 LGHNA, CDR2 YSLEER. J gave up 4 bases and V 1 base, and 8 bases lay outside the gene matches. This CDR3 is CASSQGLAVAPDTQYF. Here the CDR3 DNA reads TGCGCCAGCAGCCAAGGACTAGCAGTCGCCCCAGATACGCAGTATTTT.

The chain has TRBV2 and TRBJ2-7; TRBD2 aligns across 13 bases. Germline V lookup: CDR1 SNHLY, CDR2 FYNNEI. The CDR3 extends over 15 amino acids. V dropped 6 bases and J dropped 2; count of bases not matched to a gene: 4. CDR3 loop: CASRPGLAGTYEQYF. DNA of the CDR3: TGTGCCAGCAGACCGGGACTAGCGGGAACCTACGAGCAGTACTTC.

The rearrangement uses TRBV28 and TRBJ2-7; 9 positions match TRBD1. Germline loops: CDR1 MDHEN, CDR2 SYDVKM. The length of the CDR3 is 13 residues. V trimming: 5 bases; J trimming: 4 bases; junction bases outside the gene matches: 3. This CDR3 reads CASSPGTGYEQYF. The CDR3 DNA reads TGTGCCAGCAGTCCCGGGACAGGGTACGAGCAGTACTTC.

In its sample, this clone was seen once. The V gene is TRBV4-2, the J gene TRBJ2-5, with D possibly being TRBD2 (5 bases). There are 15 residues in the CDR3. The germline CDR1 and CDR2 sequences are LGHNA and YNFKEQ. Deletions cut 0 bases from V and 6 bases from J, with 14 bases between. Here the CDR3 DNA reads TGTGCCAGCAGCCAAGAGGGTAGCGCCCTAAAGACCCAGTACTTC. Its protein product is CASSQEGSALKTQYF.

The V call is TRBV29-1, the J call TRBJ2-1; 11 nucleotides agree with TRBD2. Looked up from germline, CDR1 is SQVTM and CDR2 is ANQGSEA. After removal of 6 bases from V and 9 bases from J, the junction contained 4 bases not matched to a gene. The length of the CDR3 is 12 residues. CDR3 in DNA: TGCAGCGTGGGGCTAGCGGGAGGTGAGCAGTTCTTC. It specifies CSVGLAGGEQFF.

This clone was observed a few times. One junction end disagrees with the germline gene, perhaps due to a read error. The chain has TRBV7-7 and TRBJ2-2; 7 nucleotides line up with TRBD2. CDR3 length: 16 residues. The germline V gene encodes CDR1 SSHAT and CDR2 FNYEAQ (reference sequence). CDR3 loop: CASSLTGAGPAGELFF. The CDR3 DNA reads TGTGCTAGCAGCTTAACCGGAGCGGGGCCCGCCGGGGAGCTGTTTTTT.

CDR3 coding DNA: TGTGCCAGCAGCCTCTCAGGGGCTTATGGCTACACCTTC. Translated, it gives CASSLSGAYGYTF. The chain links TRBV13 to TRBJ1-2; a weak D match, TRBD1 (6 bases). Trimming shortened V by 5 bases and J by 5 bases, and 12 bases separated the two germline ends. This CDR3 is 13 amino acids long. CDR1 PRHDT and CDR2 FYEKMQ come from the germline V gene (reference sequence).

This clone was counted once. The rearrangement links TRBV5-4 to TRBJ1-1; D is ambiguous. This CDR3 has 12 amino acids. Per germline, CDR1 SGHNT and CDR2 YYREEE (reference sequence). Between the trimmed V and J ends, which lost 4 bases and 1 base, there was a span of 5 bases. Here the CDR3 DNA reads TGTGCCAGCAGCCGAGGGAACACTGAAGCTTTCTTT. Translating it yields CASSRGNTEAFF.

V and J are TRBV11-3 and TRBJ1-1, with a possible D match to TRBD1 (6 bases). CDR3 length equals 13 residues. V was pared by 3 bases and J by 3 bases, with 8 bases between. Germline V gives CDR1 SGHNT, CDR2 YENEEA. The CDR3 DNA reads as TGTGCCAGCAGCTTCTACAGGGACACTGAAGCTTTCTTT. Protein: CASSFYRDTEAFF.

This clone is a singleton in its sample. Other nucleotide sequences from this sample produce the same CDR3. The V call is TRBV6-5, the J call TRBJ1-4, with D possibly matching TRBD1 (5 bases). Trimming took off 5 bases at V and 0 bases at J, with 10 bases between the two ends. The germline CDR1 and CDR2 sequences are MNHEY and SVGAGI. The CDR3 spans 15 residues. CDR3: CASSQGLATNEKLFF. CDR3 bases: TGTGCCAGCAGTCAGGGACTTGCAACTAATGAAAAACTGTTTTTT.

This chain uses TRBV6-1 with TRBJ1-3; D is possibly TRBD1 (6 bases). This CDR3 comprises 15 residues. Germline V gene data show CDR1 as MNHNS and CDR2 as SASEGT. Trimming shortened V by 4 bases and J by 7 bases, and 17 bases separated the two germline ends. The CDR3 DNA sequence: TGTGCCAGCAGTGGGCTGGGGGGGGCTCGGAACACCATATATTTT. This codes for CASSGLGGARNTIYF.

The rearrangement uses TRBV5-4 and TRBJ2-1; D remains unclear. Germline CDR1 reads SGHNT; CDR2 reads YYREEE (reference sequence). The ends were cut back, 4 bases at V and 5 bases at J, with 4 bases in the middle. The CDR3 covers 11 residues. The CDR3 loop is CASSADNEQFF. The CDR3, as DNA: TGTGCCAGCAGCGCAGACAATGAGCAGTTCTTC.

The genes are TRBV10-1 and TRBJ2-1; D call uncertain. Trimming took 2 bases from V and 8 from J, leaving 4 bases between them. This CDR3 has 11 residues. Germline lookup yields CDR1 WNHNN and CDR2 SYGVQD (reference sequence). The CDR3 reads CASSEEDEQFF. The CDR3 region has the DNA TGCGCCAGCAGTGAGGAGGATGAGCAGTTCTTC.

The chain has TRBV2 and TRBJ2-2, with 14 bases that match TRBD2. CDR3 length: 16 amino acids. Losses at the gene ends were 6 bases for V and 3 bases for J; bases not matched to a gene: 3. Germline-derived CDR1 and CDR2 are SNHLY and FYNNEI. This chain's CDR3 is CASSTGLAGDTGELFF. The CDR3 coding sequence is TGTGCCAGCAGCACGGGACTAGCGGGAGACACCGGGGAGCTGTTTTTT.

The rearrangement uses TRBV29-1 and TRBJ2-5; possible D gene TRBD2, 6 bases. V was pared by 3 bases and J by 5 bases, with 16 bases between. CDR1 is SQVTM and CDR2 is ANQGSEA in the germline V gene. The length of the CDR3 is 14 residues. CDR3 in DNA: TGCAGCGTTGATTATACGGGAGTAAGGGAGACCCAGTACTTC. Amino acid sequence: CSVDYTGVRETQYF.

This chain uses TRBV7-9 with TRBJ2-1, with D hard to call. Germline-derived CDR1 and CDR2 are SEHNR and FQNEAQ (reference sequence). Trimming left V 1 base short and J 3 bases short, with 7 bases between. The CDR3 spans 14 residues. CDR3 amino acids: CASSLDSFYNEQFF. The CDR3 bases are TGTGCCAGCAGCTTAGACAGCTTCTACAATGAGCAGTTCTTC.

The rearrangement uses TRBV29-1 and TRBJ1-2; 8 bases agree with TRBD1. Losses at the gene ends were 4 bases for V and 7 bases for J; bases not matched to a gene: 11. Per the germline V gene, CDR1 is SQVTM and CDR2 is ANQGSEA. The CDR3 runs to 14 residues. CDR3 sequence (DNA): TGCAGCGTTGTTCCGCCGACAGGGGAAACTGGCTACACCTTC. Amino acids: CSVVPPTGETGYTF.

CDR3 residues: CASNAGSLQYF. As DNA, the CDR3 is TGTGCCAGCAATGCCGGGTCCCTCCAGTACTTC. J is TRBJ2-5 and V is TRBV6-5; D not certain. CDR3 length equals 11 residues. The germline CDR1 and CDR2 sequences are MNHEY and SVGAGI. V shed 7 bases and J shed 10 bases, with 13 bases lying between them.

The genes are TRBV27 and TRBJ2-7, with D possibly matching TRBD2 (5 bases). CDR1 and CDR2 from the germline V gene are MNHEY and SMNVEV (reference sequence). Trimming removed 0 bases from V and 5 bases from J, with 5 bases in between. The CDR3 sequence is 12 residues long. The DNA for the CDR3 is TGTGCCAGCAGTTTATCCGGGGACGAGCAGTACTTC. Encoded protein: CASSLSGDEQYF.

The J gene is TRBJ2-5, the V gene TRBV5-1; D perhaps matches TRBD1 (5 bases). The CDR3 is 14 residues long. Germline-derived CDR1 and CDR2 are SGHRS and YFSETQ. V was shortened by 3 bases and J by 1 base, with 10 bases between the two germline ends. The CDR3 here is CASSSRTSQETQYF. The DNA of the CDR3 is TGCGCCAGCAGCTCAAGGACAAGCCAAGAGACCCAGTACTTC.